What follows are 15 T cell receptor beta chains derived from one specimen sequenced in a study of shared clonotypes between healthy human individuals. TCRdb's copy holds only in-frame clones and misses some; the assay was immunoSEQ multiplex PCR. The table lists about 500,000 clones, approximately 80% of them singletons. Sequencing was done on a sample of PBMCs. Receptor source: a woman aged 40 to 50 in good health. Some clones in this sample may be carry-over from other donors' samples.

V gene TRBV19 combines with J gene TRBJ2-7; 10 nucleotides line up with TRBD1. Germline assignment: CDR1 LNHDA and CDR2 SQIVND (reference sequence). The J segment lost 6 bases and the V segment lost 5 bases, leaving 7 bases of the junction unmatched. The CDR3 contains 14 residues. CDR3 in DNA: TGTGCCAGTAGTCCCGGGACAGGGGAAGGCGAGCAGTACTTC. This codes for CASSPGTGEGEQYF.

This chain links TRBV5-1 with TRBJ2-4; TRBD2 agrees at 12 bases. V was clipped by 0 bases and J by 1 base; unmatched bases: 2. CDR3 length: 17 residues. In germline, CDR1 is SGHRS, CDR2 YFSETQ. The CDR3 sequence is CASSLETSGRAKNIQYF. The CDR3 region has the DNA TGCGCCAGCAGCTTGGAAACTAGCGGGAGGGCCAAAAACATTCAGTACTTC.

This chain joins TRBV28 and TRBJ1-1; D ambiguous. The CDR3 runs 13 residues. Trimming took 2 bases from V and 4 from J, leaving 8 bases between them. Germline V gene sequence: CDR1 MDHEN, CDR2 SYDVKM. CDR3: CASSLIRFTEAFF. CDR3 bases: TGTGCCAGCAGTTTAATACGTTTCACTGAAGCTTTCTTT.

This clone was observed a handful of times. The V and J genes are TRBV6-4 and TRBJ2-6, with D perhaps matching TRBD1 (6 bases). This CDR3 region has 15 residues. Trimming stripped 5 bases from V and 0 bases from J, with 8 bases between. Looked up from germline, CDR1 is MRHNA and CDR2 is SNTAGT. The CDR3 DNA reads TGTGCCAGCAGTTCACAGGGCTCTGGGGCCAACGTCCTGACTTTC. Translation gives CASSSQGSGANVLTF.

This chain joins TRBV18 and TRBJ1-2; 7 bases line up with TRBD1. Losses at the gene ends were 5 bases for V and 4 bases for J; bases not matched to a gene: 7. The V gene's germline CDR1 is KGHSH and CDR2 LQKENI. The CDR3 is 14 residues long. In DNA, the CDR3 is TGTGCCAGCTCAGATACAGGGGTAGGCTATGGCTACACCTTC. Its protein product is CASSDTGVGYGYTF. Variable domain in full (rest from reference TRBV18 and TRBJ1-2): NAGVMQNPRHLVRRRGQEARLRCSPMKGHSHVYWYRQLPEEGLKFMVYLQKENIIDESGMPKERFSAEFPKEGPSILRIQQVVRGDSAAYFCASSDTGVGYGYTFGSGTRLTVV.

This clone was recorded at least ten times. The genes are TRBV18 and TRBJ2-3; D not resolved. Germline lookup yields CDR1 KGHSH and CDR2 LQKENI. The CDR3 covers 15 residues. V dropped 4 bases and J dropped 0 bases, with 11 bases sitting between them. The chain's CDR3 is CASSLQNPSTDTQYF. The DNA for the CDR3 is TGTGCCAGCTCACTTCAGAACCCTAGCACAGATACGCAGTATTTT. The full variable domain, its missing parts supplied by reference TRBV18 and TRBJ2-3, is NAGVMQNPRHLVRRRGQEARLRCSPMKGHSHVYWYRQLPEEGLKFMVYLQKENIIDESGMPKERFSAEFPKEGPSILRIQQVVRGDSAAYFCASSLQNPSTDTQYFGPGTRLTVL.

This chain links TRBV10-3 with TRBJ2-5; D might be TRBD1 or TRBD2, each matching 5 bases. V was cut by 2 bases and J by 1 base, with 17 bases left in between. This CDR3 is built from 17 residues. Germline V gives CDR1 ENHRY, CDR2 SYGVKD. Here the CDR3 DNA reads TGTGCCATCAGTGAGCGGGGCAACCGGGGCTCCCAAGAGACCCAGTACTTC. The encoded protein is CAISERGNRGSQETQYF.

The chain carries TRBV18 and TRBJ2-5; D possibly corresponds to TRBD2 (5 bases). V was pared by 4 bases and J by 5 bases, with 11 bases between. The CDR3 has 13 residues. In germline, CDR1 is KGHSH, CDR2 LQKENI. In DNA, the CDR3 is TGTGCCAGCTCACGGGTCGGCGGGGAGACCCAGTACTTC. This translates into CASSRVGGETQYF.

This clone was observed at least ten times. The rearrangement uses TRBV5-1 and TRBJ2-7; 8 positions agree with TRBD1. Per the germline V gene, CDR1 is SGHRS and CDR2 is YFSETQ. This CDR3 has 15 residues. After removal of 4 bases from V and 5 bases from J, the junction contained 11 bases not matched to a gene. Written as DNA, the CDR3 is TGCGCCAGCAGCCCCCTGGGCAGGGGGCTCGACGAGCAGTACTTC. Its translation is CASSPLGRGLDEQYF. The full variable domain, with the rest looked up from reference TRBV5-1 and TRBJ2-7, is KAGVTQTPRYLIKTRGQQVTLSCSPISGHRSVSWYQQTPGQGLQFLFEYFSETQRNKGNFPGRFSGRQFSNSRSEMNVSTLELGDSALYLCASSPLGRGLDEQYFGPGTRLTVT.

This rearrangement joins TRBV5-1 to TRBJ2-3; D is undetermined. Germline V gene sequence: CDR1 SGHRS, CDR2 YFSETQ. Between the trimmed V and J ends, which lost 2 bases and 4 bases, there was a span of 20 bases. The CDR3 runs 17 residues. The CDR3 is CASSFPHWRSNSDTQYF. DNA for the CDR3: TGCGCCAGCAGCTTCCCCCACTGGCGGTCAAATTCAGATACGCAGTATTTT.

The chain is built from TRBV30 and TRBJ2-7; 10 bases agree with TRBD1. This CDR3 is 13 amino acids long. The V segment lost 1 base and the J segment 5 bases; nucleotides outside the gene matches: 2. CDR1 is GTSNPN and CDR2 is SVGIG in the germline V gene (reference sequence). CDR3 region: CAWSGDRGNEQYF. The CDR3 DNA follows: TGTGCCTGGAGTGGGGACAGGGGCAACGAGCAGTACTTC.

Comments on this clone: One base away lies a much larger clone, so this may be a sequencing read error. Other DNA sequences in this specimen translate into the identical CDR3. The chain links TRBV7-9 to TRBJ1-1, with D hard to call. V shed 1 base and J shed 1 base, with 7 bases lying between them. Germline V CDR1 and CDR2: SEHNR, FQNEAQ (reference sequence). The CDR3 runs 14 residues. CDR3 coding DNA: TGTGCCAGCAGCTTAGTAGGTGGGAACACTGAAGCTTTCTTT. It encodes CASSLVGGNTEAFF.

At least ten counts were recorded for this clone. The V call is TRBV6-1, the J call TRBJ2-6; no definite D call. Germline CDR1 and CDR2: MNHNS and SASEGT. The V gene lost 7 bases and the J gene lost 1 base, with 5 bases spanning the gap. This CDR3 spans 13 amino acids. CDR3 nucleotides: TGTGCCAGCATAAGATCTGGGGCCAACGTCCTGACTTTC. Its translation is CASIRSGANVLTF.

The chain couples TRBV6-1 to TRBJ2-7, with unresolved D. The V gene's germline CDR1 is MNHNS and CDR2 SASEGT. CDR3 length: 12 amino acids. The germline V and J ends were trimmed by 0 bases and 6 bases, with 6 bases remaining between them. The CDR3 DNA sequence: TGTGCCAGCAGTGAAGCGTGGGGCGAGCAGTACTTC. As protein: CASSEAWGEQYF.

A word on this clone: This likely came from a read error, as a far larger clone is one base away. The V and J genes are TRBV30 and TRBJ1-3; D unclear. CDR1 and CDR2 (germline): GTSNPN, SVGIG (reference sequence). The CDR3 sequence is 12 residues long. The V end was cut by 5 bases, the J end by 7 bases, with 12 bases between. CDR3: CAWSLGENTIYF. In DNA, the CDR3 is TGTGCCTGGTCGCTGGGAGAGAACACCATATATTTT. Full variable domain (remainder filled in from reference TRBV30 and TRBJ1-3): SQTIHQWPATLVQPVGSPLSLECTVEGTSNPNLYWYRQAAGRGLQLLFYSVGIGQISSEVPQNLSASRPQDRQFILSSKKLLLSDSGFYLCAWSLGENTIYFGEGSWLTVV.